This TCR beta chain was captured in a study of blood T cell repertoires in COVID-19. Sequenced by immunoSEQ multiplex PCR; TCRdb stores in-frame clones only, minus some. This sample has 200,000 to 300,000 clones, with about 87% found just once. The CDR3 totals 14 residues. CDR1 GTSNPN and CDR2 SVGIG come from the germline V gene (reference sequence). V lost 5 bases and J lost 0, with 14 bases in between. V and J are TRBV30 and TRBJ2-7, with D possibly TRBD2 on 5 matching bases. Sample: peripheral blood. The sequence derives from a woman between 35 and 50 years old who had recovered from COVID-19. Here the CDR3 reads CAWDREYSSYEQYF. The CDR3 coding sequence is TGTGCCTGGGACCGGGAATATTCCTCCTACGAGCAGTACTTC.